Following are 23 T cell receptor beta chains from one sample sequenced in a study of human T cells and chemical hapten exposure (dated by TCRdb to the early 2020s). This specimen's time point label, interpreted: patch test 1, 2 weeks after DPC sensitization. This specimen's treatment or condition label, interpreted: therapeutic diphenylcyclopropenone sensitization with weekly scalp DPC. Libraries were built with RACE. Instrument used: NextSeq 500. In TCRdb, the public reads were trimmed at Q25 with fastp and aligned with MiXCR, with productive beta chains retained. Rows merge per CDR3 protein into single entries with the most common DNA and genes. The sample yields about 340,000 distinct CDR3 sequences; roughly 6.9% were counted once. Together, the top ten hold around 8.2% of the sample. The sequenced sample was whole blood, obtained in connection with sensitization to the hapten diphenylcyclopropenone (DPC). The receptors shown here come from a woman between 18 and 30 years old with alopecia areata. Some clones in this sample may be carry-over from other donors' samples.

This rearrangement joins TRBV20-1 to TRBJ2-1, with D unclear. The CDR3 has 14 amino acids. V was trimmed by 1 base and J by 6 bases, leaving 13 bases between them. CDR1 is DFQATT and CDR2 is SNEGSKA in the germline V gene (reference sequence). The CDR3 DNA reads TGCAGTGCTAGAGGGAACTGGGCCACCAATGAGCAGTTCTTC. It specifies CSARGNWATNEQFF.

This clonotype occurred a few times. The chain combines TRBV20-1 with TRBJ2-1; 15 nucleotides agree with TRBD2. With 6 bases clipped from V and 8 bases from J, the junction kept 5 bases outside the gene matches. The germline CDR1 and CDR2 sequences are DFQATT and SNEGSKA (reference sequence). There are 14 residues in the CDR3. The CDR3 sequence is CSAHGTSGGYEQFF. The DNA of the CDR3 is TGCAGTGCCCACGGGACTAGCGGGGGGTATGAGCAGTTCTTC.

This clonotype was detected a few times. V gene TRBV12-5 combines with J gene TRBJ1-6; D is possibly TRBD1 (6 bases). V was pared by 1 base and J by 9 bases, with 13 bases between. CDR1 LGHNT and CDR2 FRNRAP come from the germline V gene. The CDR3 runs 15 residues. In DNA form, the CDR3 reads TGTGCTAGTGGTTTGGACACAGGGTTAGGTTCACCCCTCCACTTT. Its protein is CASGLDTGLGSPLHF.

This sequence joins TRBV9 and TRBJ2-2; D gene uncertain. This CDR3 comprises 14 residues. The germline CDR1 and CDR2 sequences are SGDLS and YYNGEE. V was shortened by 7 bases and J by 1 base, with 11 bases between the two germline ends. CDR3 coding DNA: TGTGCCAGCGCGCCGACTTTGAACACCGGGGAGCTGTTTTTT. It codes for CASAPTLNTGELFF.

This clonotype showed up many times. The V gene is TRBV20-1, the J gene TRBJ2-3; 8 bases align to TRBD2. With 3 bases clipped from V and 1 base from J, the junction kept 3 bases outside the gene matches. This CDR3 spans 14 amino acids. Germline loops: CDR1 DFQATT, CDR2 SNEGSKA (reference sequence). This chain's CDR3 is CSARATSGTDTQYF. In DNA, the CDR3 is TGCAGTGCTAGGGCGACTAGCGGCACAGATACGCAGTATTTT.

The chain couples TRBV6-6 to TRBJ1-5; maybe TRBD1 (5 bases). V was trimmed by 5 bases and J by 6 bases, leaving 20 bases between them. The CDR3 is 16 amino acids. The germline V gene has CDR1 MNHNY and CDR2 SVGAGI (reference sequence). In nucleotides, the CDR3 is TGTGCCAGCAGTACTTCCCCAGGGTATCGAAGTCAGCCCCAGCATTTT. As protein: CASSTSPGYRSQPQHF.

The genes are TRBV4-2 and TRBJ1-5; weak D call: TRBD1 (5 bases). This CDR3 contains 17 residues. Looked up from germline, CDR1 is LGHNA and CDR2 is YNFKEQ. Between the trimmed V and J ends, which lost 0 bases and 2 bases, there was a span of 14 bases. CDR3 in DNA: TGTGCCAGCAGCCAAGATTCCGGACATGCGGGCAATCAGCCCCAGCATTTT. Its translation is CASSQDSGHAGNQPQHF.

Many counts were recorded for this clonotype. One junction end does not reproduce the germline sequence, and a read error may be involved. This chain links TRBV10-3 with TRBJ2-7; 7 positions agree with TRBD1. Germline V gene sequence: CDR1 ENHRY, CDR2 SYGVKD. The CDR3 spans 14 residues. The CDR3 protein is CAISDIRGSFEQYF. The CDR3 nucleotides are TGTGCCATCAGCGACATCAGGGGGTCCTTCGAGCAGTACTTC.

This clonotype was seen more than once but under ten times. This chain connects TRBV6-5 to TRBJ1-1; no definite D call. Trimming shortened V by 6 bases and J by 6 bases, and 26 bases separated the two germline ends. This CDR3 has 17 residues. The germline gives CDR1 MNHEY, CDR2 SVGAGI. CDR3 DNA: TGTGCCAGCAGCCCTCCCGGAAAAACGCTACACGGGGCTGAAGCTTTCTTT. As protein: CASSPPGKTLHGAEAFF.

This clonotype showed up just a few times. This chain uses TRBV20-1 with TRBJ2-7; D gene unclear. Germline V gene lookup returns CDR1 DFQATT and CDR2 SNEGSKA (reference sequence). V gave up 3 bases and J gave up 0 bases, with 12 bases separating them. This CDR3 contains 14 residues. The CDR3 loop reads CSARSAEDSYEQYF. The CDR3 DNA sequence: TGCAGTGCTAGGAGTGCAGAGGACTCCTACGAGCAGTACTTC.

The chain couples TRBV27 to TRBJ2-7, with D perhaps given as TRBD1 or TRBD2 (6 bases each). This CDR3 is 12 amino acids long. Germline V gene data show CDR1 as MNHEY and CDR2 as SMNVEV (reference sequence). V lost 5 bases and J 7 bases, leaving 12 bases between the germline ends. The CDR3: CASSLKGGEQYF. The CDR3 nucleotides are TGTGCCAGCAGTCTTAAGGGGGGAGAGCAGTACTTC.

The genes are TRBV6-2 or TRBV6-3 and TRBJ2-3; D remains unclear. The CDR3 has 13 residues. Germline V gene lookup returns CDR1 MNHEY and CDR2 SVGEGT. V gave up 4 bases and J gave up 4 bases, with 9 bases separating them. The CDR3, as DNA: TGTGCCAGCAGTTCCGAAATCGCAGATACGCAGTATTTT. This translates into CASSSEIADTQYF.

This clonotype has just a few counts. In nucleotides, the CDR3 is TGTGCCAGCAGTCCACAGAGCGGGGGGCGGATCAATGAGCAGTTCTTC. Its protein product is CASSPQSGGRINEQFF. The chain uses TRBV6-2 or TRBV6-3 and TRBJ2-1; 9 nucleotides match TRBD2. V was pared by 5 bases and J by 6 bases, with 11 bases of the junction left unmatched. The germline CDR1 and CDR2 sequences are MNHEY and SVGEGT. This CDR3 has 16 amino acids.

The V gene is TRBV5-1, the J gene TRBJ2-2; D unresolved. The CDR3 is made up of 14 amino acids. V lost 4 bases and J lost 6, with 13 bases in between. Per germline, CDR1 SGHRS and CDR2 YFSETQ. The CDR3 reads CASSPILGAGELFF. CDR3 DNA: TGCGCCAGCAGCCCCATTTTGGGTGCCGGGGAGCTGTTTTTT.

The V gene is TRBV9, the J gene TRBJ2-7, with TRBD1 as a possible D gene (7 bases). Trimming cost V 2 bases and J 0 bases, with 15 bases left between them. The CDR3 covers 16 residues. The V gene's germline CDR1 is SGDLS and CDR2 YYNGEE. The CDR3 coding sequence is TGTGCCAGCAGCGTGGAGGGGGCAGCGAGCTCCTACGAGCAGTACTTC. Protein sequence: CASSVEGAASSYEQYF.

The chain uses TRBV11-1 and TRBJ2-1; 8 nucleotides align to TRBD1. CDR1 is SGHAT and CDR2 is FQDESV in the germline V gene (reference sequence). CDR3 length: 15 residues. V trimming: 5 bases; J trimming: 7 bases; junction bases outside the gene matches: 10. CDR3 protein: CASSVPTGGQNEQFF. The CDR3 coding sequence is TGTGCCAGCAGCGTCCCTACAGGGGGGCAGAATGAGCAGTTCTTC.

The chain has TRBV4-1 and TRBJ1-5; no clear D gene. Between the trimmed V and J ends, which lost 0 bases and 0 bases, there was a span of 15 bases. CDR1 MGHRA and CDR2 YSYEKL come from the germline V gene. The CDR3 extends over 18 amino acids. In DNA form, the CDR3 reads TGCGCCAGCAGCCAAGAAGAACCGGCGGGGTATAGCAATCAGCCCCAGCATTTT. It translates to CASSQEEPAGYSNQPQHF.

This clonotype was found a few times. The chain carries TRBV24-1 and TRBJ2-3; tentatively, D is TRBD1 or TRBD2 (6 bases each). The CDR3 length is 19 residues. Trimming pared 3 bases from V and 5 bases from J, leaving 26 bases between. Germline lookup yields CDR1 KGHDR and CDR2 SFDVKD. CDR3 sequence reads: CATSDPRSPGVTGVDTQYF. Written as DNA, the CDR3 is TGTGCCACCAGTGATCCGCGGTCTCCAGGGGTTACGGGGGTAGATACGCAGTATTTT.

Only a few counts were recorded for this clonotype. V usage is TRBV9 and J usage is TRBJ2-7; D is unresolved. The CDR3 sequence is 13 residues long. Germline V gene sequence: CDR1 SGDLS, CDR2 YYNGEE. Between the trimmed V and J ends, which lost 0 bases and 5 bases, there was a span of 9 bases. The CDR3 sequence is CASSVGHRDEQYF. CDR3 bases: TGTGCCAGCAGCGTAGGGCATCGGGACGAGCAGTACTTC.

The rearrangement joins TRBV6-5 to TRBJ2-3; 9 bases line up with TRBD1. CDR1 MNHEY and CDR2 SVGAGI come from the germline V gene. This CDR3 comprises 16 residues. V gave up 4 bases and J gave up 5 bases; unmatched junction bases: 10. The CDR3 region has the DNA TGTGCCAGCAGTTCTCCCTACCGGGACAGGGTAGATACGCAGTATTTT. This gives the protein CASSSPYRDRVDTQYF.

This clonotype was seen many times. The V gene is TRBV6-1, the J gene TRBJ1-6; D gene ambiguous. The CDR3 totals 15 residues. Germline V gene lookup returns CDR1 MNHNS and CDR2 SASEGT. Trimming took off 2 bases at V and 9 bases at J, with 14 bases between the two ends. Here the CDR3 reads CASSEWNIEGSPLHF. The CDR3 DNA reads as TGTGCCAGCAGTGAATGGAACATCGAAGGTTCACCCCTCCACTTT.

In DNA, the CDR3 is TGCGCCAGCAGCCTCCCCAGGGACATGGGTACAGATACGCAGTATTTT. Its protein is CASSLPRDMGTDTQYF. The rearrangement links TRBV5-1 to TRBJ2-3; D perhaps matches TRBD1 (6 bases). Trimming removed 4 bases from V and 3 bases from J, with 18 bases in between. The germline CDR1 and CDR2 sequences are SGHRS and YFSETQ. This CDR3 comprises 16 residues.

This clonotype was observed a handful of times. The chain recombines TRBV7-3 with TRBJ2-5; 7 bases map to TRBD1. CDR1 and CDR2 from the germline V gene are SGHTA and FQGTGA. This CDR3 region has 15 residues. Trimming removed 1 base from V and 2 bases from J; junction bases left unmatched: 4. CDR3 in amino acids: CASSLMGTAQETQYF. The DNA for the CDR3 is TGTGCCAGCAGCTTAATGGGGACAGCTCAAGAGACCCAGTACTTC.